The source of this TCR beta chain is a study of blood T cells in healthy people across ages. Study results and limitations: While age rose, TCR beta diversity per million T cells dropped in a roughly linear way. Shifts in expanded clonotypes may have been confounded by donor CMV status, which was unknown.

CDR3 length: 12 residues. The ends were cut back, 1 base at V and 6 bases at J, with 10 bases in the middle. CDR1 is DFQATT and CDR2 is SNEGSKA in the germline V gene (reference sequence). Details on this clonotype: Its antigen is as yet unknown.

With a J-beta primer mix and a sample-barcoded 5' primer, a second PCR ran about 7 to 12 cycles. Each CDR3 protein gets one entry after TCRdb re-called the 5' RACE reads with MiXCR. Of 450,000 to 650,000 distinct CDR3 sequences listed, nearly 25% were seen once; the top ten hold roughly 10%. This same sample was also taken into another study, of T cells of mothers and their children.

The chain uses TRBV20-1 and TRBJ2-7; D is perhaps TRBD1 (5 bases). The receptor comes from a boy aged 10-17 years in good health. The source material was blood. As DNA, the CDR3 is TGCAGTGCTAGAGGACAGTATGGCGAGCAGTACTTC. Encoded protein: CSARGQYGEQYF.